The 29 T cell receptor beta chains below come from one sample, sequenced in a study of metastatic and nonmetastatic thyroid tumors. There were no patients who had received any treatment before thyroid surgery. TCRdb reprocessed the PCR reads via MiXCR. The data hold roughly 10,000 clones, with less than 25% observed a single time. Sequenced: adjacent normal tissue. The receptors come from a female donor with papillary thyroid cancer or a benign thyroid nodule (not recorded which). Some clones in this sample may be carry-over from other donors' samples.

This clone was detected only a few times. The chain employs TRBV5-6 and TRBJ2-2, with no clear D. The germline V and J ends were trimmed by 0 bases and 5 bases, with 14 bases remaining between them. This CDR3 has 16 amino acids. From germline, CDR1 is SGHDT and CDR2 YYEEEE. The chain's CDR3 is CASSLESDGRTGELFF. In nucleotides, the CDR3 is TGTGCCAGCAGCTTGGAAAGCGATGGACGGACCGGGGAGCTGTTTTTT.

V usage is TRBV28 and J usage is TRBJ2-7; the match to TRBD2 covers 9 bases. This CDR3 contains 16 residues. The germline V gene encodes CDR1 MDHEN and CDR2 SYDVKM. J lost 3 bases, V lost 5 bases, and 11 bases had no gene match. CDR3 bases: TGTGCCAGCAGTCCCTCCCAGCTAGCGGGACTCTACGAGCAGTACTTC. Its protein is CASSPSQLAGLYEQYF. Full variable domain (missing parts from reference TRBV28 and TRBJ2-7): DVKVTQSSRYLVKRTGEKVFLECVQDMDHENMFWYRQDPGLGLRLIYFSYDVKMKEKGDIPEGYSVSREKKERFSLILESASTNQTSMYLCASSPSQLAGLYEQYFGPGTRLTVT.

The rearrangement joins TRBV7-2 to TRBJ2-1; 10 nucleotides match TRBD2. From germline, CDR1 is SGHTA and CDR2 FQGNSA. The CDR3 consists of 16 residues. Trimming took 5 bases from V and 4 from J; bases not matched to a gene: 8. The CDR3 reads CASSLTASGGYNEQFF. CDR3 bases: TGTGCCAGCAGCCTTACCGCTAGCGGGGGTTACAATGAGCAGTTCTTC. The full variable domain, rest sourced from reference TRBV7-2 and TRBJ2-1, is GAGVSQSPSNKVTEKGKDVELRCDPISGHTALYWYRQSLGQGLEFLIYFQGNSAPDKSGLPSDRFSAERTGGSVSTLTIQRTQQEDSAVYLCASSLTASGGYNEQFFGPGTRLTVL.

This rearrangement joins TRBV20-1 to TRBJ2-7, with 9 bases aligning to TRBD1. The CDR3 contains 12 residues. V trimming: 8 bases; J trimming: 6 bases; junction bases outside the gene matches: 8. CDR1 is DFQATT and CDR2 is SNEGSKA in the germline V gene (reference sequence). CDR3 sequence: CSTRTGGREQYF. CDR3 DNA sequence: TGCAGTACAAGAACAGGGGGCCGCGAGCAGTACTTC.

By share of the sample, this clone is medium-sized. V and J are TRBV5-1 and TRBJ2-7, with TRBD1 matching over 7 bases. The germline V gene has CDR1 SGHRS and CDR2 YFSETQ. CDR3 length: 14 amino acids. Germline trimming cut 7 bases from V and 7 bases from J; bases unmatched to any gene: 14. The chain's CDR3 is CASALVGQRREQYF. In DNA, the CDR3 is TGCGCCAGCGCCTTGGTGGGACAGAGGAGGGAGCAGTACTTC.

This clone is labeled as medium-sized. The rearrangement uses TRBV12-3 or TRBV12-4 and TRBJ2-7, with 9 bases identical to TRBD1. The V gene end was trimmed by 5 bases and the J gene end by 2 bases; junction bases not matched to a gene: 7. This CDR3 comprises 15 residues. The CDR3 coding sequence is TGTGCCAGCAGTACACAGGGGGCCTTAACCTACGAGCAGTACTTC. Translation: CASSTQGALTYEQYF.

The V and J genes are TRBV12-3 or TRBV12-4 and TRBJ2-7; 7 nucleotides align to TRBD1. V shed 5 bases, J shed 0 bases, and the junction held 7 bases outside the gene matches. The CDR3 extends over 15 amino acids. As DNA, the CDR3 is TGTGCCAGCAGTAAGAGACAGGGTATCTCCTACGAGCAGTACTTC. This translates into CASSKRQGISYEQYF.

In its sample, this clone was seen many times. The sample has other DNA sequences that encode this CDR3 too. The chain has TRBV12-3 or TRBV12-4 and TRBJ1-5; 9 bases map to TRBD1. With V trimmed by 2 bases and J by 4 bases, 3 bases remained unmatched. The CDR3 covers 15 residues. Here the CDR3 DNA reads TGTGCCAGCAGTTTATCCGGACAGGGGAATCAGCCCCAGCATTTT. Protein sequence: CASSLSGQGNQPQHF.

This clone was recorded at least ten times. J is TRBJ1-1 and V is TRBV5-4, with TRBD1 as a possible D gene (6 bases). The germline V gene encodes CDR1 SGHNT and CDR2 YYREEE (reference sequence). The CDR3 covers 14 residues. The V gene lost 0 bases and the J gene lost 6 bases, with 12 bases spanning the gap. The CDR3 spells CASSLEQGSAEAFF. CDR3 bases: TGTGCCAGCAGCTTGGAGCAGGGGTCGGCTGAAGCTTTCTTT.

In this sample, this clone is medium-sized. This chain connects TRBV20-1 to TRBJ2-7, with TRBD2 matching over 13 bases. CDR1 and CDR2 (germline): DFQATT, SNEGSKA (reference sequence). Trimming cost V 6 bases and J 7 bases; bases outside gene matches: 12. The CDR3 contains 15 residues. The chain's CDR3 is CSAGGGGLAGREQYF. The CDR3 coding sequence is TGCAGTGCCGGAGGGGGGGGACTAGCGGGACGGGAGCAGTACTTC.

This clone was counted ten times or more. The chain joins TRBV14 to TRBJ1-2; possibly TRBD1 for D (5 bases). The CDR3 is 14 amino acids. V lost 2 bases and J lost 8, with 15 bases in between. Looked up from germline, CDR1 is SGHDN and CDR2 is FVKESK. This chain's CDR3 is CASSQMRQLIGYTF. The CDR3 nucleotides read TGTGCCAGCAGCCAAATGAGACAGCTAATAGGCTACACCTTC. The full variable domain, in which reference TRBV14 and TRBJ1-2 provide the parts outside the CDR3, is EAGVTQFPSHSVIEKGQTVTLRCDPISGHDNLYWYRRVMGKEIKFLLHFVKESKQDESGMPNNRFLAERTGGTYSTLKVQPAELEDSGVYFCASSQMRQLIGYTFGSGTRLTVV.

Relative to its sample, this clone is medium-sized (0.01 to 0.1%). The gene calls are TRBV2 and TRBJ2-5; perhaps TRBD1 as D (5 bases). The V end lost 7 bases, the J end lost 4 bases, and 16 bases lay between the germline ends. The CDR3 covers 14 residues. Germline lookup yields CDR1 SNHLY and CDR2 FYNNEI. The CDR3 here is CASKPTEKRETQYF. The DNA for the CDR3 is TGTGCCAGCAAGCCGACAGAGAAAAGAGAGACCCAGTACTTC.

The table lists this clone with a few counts. The CDR3 DNA reads TGTGCCACCAGCAGTCGTCGCCGAGGGAGACACGAGCAGTACTTC. Translating gives CATSSRRRGRHEQYF. The chain has TRBV6-2 or TRBV6-3 and TRBJ2-7; TRBD2 might be the D (5 bases). The CDR3 is made up of 15 amino acids. The germline gives CDR1 MNHEY, CDR2 SVGEGT. The V end was cut by 10 bases, the J end by 5 bases, with 24 bases between.

This clone turned up a few times. The rearrangement links TRBV6-1 to TRBJ2-2; D is uncertain. There are 16 residues in the CDR3. Trimming removed 7 bases from V and 0 bases from J, with 15 bases in between. Per germline, CDR1 MNHNS and CDR2 SASEGT. The chain's CDR3 is CASMRTVSANTGELFF. The CDR3, as DNA: TGTGCCAGCATGAGGACGGTATCCGCGAACACCGGGGAGCTGTTTTTT.

This clone was seen a few times. This chain connects TRBV6-1 to TRBJ1-5; D not resolved. The CDR3 is 15 amino acids. Germline loops: CDR1 MNHNS, CDR2 SASEGT. V lost 6 bases, J lost 6 bases, and 18 bases lay in between. This CDR3 reads CASSREGFKAQPQHF. The CDR3 DNA sequence: TGTGCCAGCAGCCGGGAAGGATTCAAGGCTCAGCCCCAGCATTTT.

The chain has TRBV5-1 and TRBJ1-5; D unclear. The CDR3 runs to 13 residues. Germline V gives CDR1 SGHRS, CDR2 YFSETQ. V was clipped by 5 bases and J by 2 bases, with 8 bases between them. CDR3: CASRRPRNQPQHF. CDR3 coding DNA: TGCGCCAGCAGAAGACCGCGCAATCAGCCCCAGCATTTT.

As for this clone: This clone may be a read error of a much larger clone one base away. The rearrangement uses TRBV30 and TRBJ2-1; D is undetermined. Trimming pared 4 bases from V and 9 bases from J, leaving 13 bases between. CDR1 is GTSNPN and CDR2 is SVGIG in the germline V gene (reference sequence). The CDR3 spans 12 residues. As DNA, the CDR3 is TGTGCCTGGACAAGGTGGATTCTTGAGCAGTTCTTC. This sequence encodes CAWTRWILEQFF.

This clone was recorded at least ten times. J is TRBJ1-5 and V is TRBV4-1, with 7 nucleotides matching TRBD1. The germline V gene encodes CDR1 MGHRA and CDR2 YSYEKL. Germline trimming cut 0 bases from V and 7 bases from J; bases unmatched to any gene: 9. The CDR3 runs 16 residues. The CDR3 DNA follows: TGCGCCAGCAGCCAAGATTTTAGGCAGGGGGGCCAGCCCCAGCATTTT. Its protein is CASSQDFRQGGQPQHF.

This clone was detected ten times or more. One junction end disagrees with the germline gene, perhaps due to a read error. Distinct nucleotide sequences in the sample also encode this CDR3. The chain is built from TRBV15 and TRBJ2-5; 11 bases align to TRBD1. The CDR3 sequence is 14 residues long. In germline, CDR1 is LNHNV, CDR2 YYDKDF (reference sequence). CDR3 DNA sequence: TGTGCTACCAGCAGGGGACAGGGGGTAGAGACCCAGTACTTC. It specifies CATSRGQGVETQYF.

This clone was observed at least ten times. The chain couples TRBV7-2 to TRBJ2-3; 7 positions agree with TRBD2. This CDR3 contains 15 residues. With V trimmed by 5 bases and J by 2 bases, 7 bases remained unmatched. Germline V CDR1 and CDR2: SGHTA, FQGNSA. The CDR3 spells CASSPQTSSTDTQYF. CDR3 nucleotides: TGTGCCAGCAGCCCCCAGACTAGCTCCACAGATACGCAGTATTTT.

The table lists this clone with many counts. The same CDR3 also results from other DNA sequences found in this sample. The chain combines TRBV12-5 with TRBJ2-1, with D possibly TRBD2 on 5 matching bases. The ends were cut back, 1 base at V and 4 bases at J, with 20 bases in the middle. CDR1 is LGHNT and CDR2 is FRNRAP in the germline V gene. The CDR3 spans 18 residues. Here the CDR3 reads CASGLGRHPSGSYNEQFF. The CDR3 region has the DNA TGTGCTAGTGGTTTGGGCCGTCACCCTAGTGGGAGTTACAATGAGCAGTTCTTC.

This clone was counted ten times or more. The chain couples TRBV5-1 to TRBJ2-7; 7 positions match TRBD2. Germline assignment: CDR1 SGHRS and CDR2 YFSETQ. The junction had 9 bases not matched to a gene; V was cut back by 5 bases and J by 4 bases. This CDR3 is 14 amino acids long. DNA for the CDR3: TGCGCCAGCAGTGGGCTCTCGGGGGGATACGAGCAGTACTTC. Its protein product is CASSGLSGGYEQYF.

The chain has TRBV5-1 and TRBJ2-7; 9 bases map to TRBD2. The CDR3 is 14 amino acids. Per germline, CDR1 SGHRS and CDR2 YFSETQ. The V gene end was trimmed by 3 bases and the J gene end by 7 bases; junction bases not matched to a gene: 8. CDR3 DNA: TGCGCCAGCAGCTCTGGTCTAGCGGGACGGGAGCAGTACTTC. Its protein is CASSSGLAGREQYF.

CDR3 protein: CASTLGQGPNYGYTF. Here the CDR3 DNA reads TGTGCCAGCACCCTGGGACAGGGACCTAACTATGGCTACACCTTC. V gene TRBV7-2 combines with J gene TRBJ1-2, with 9 nucleotides matching TRBD1. The CDR3 has 15 residues. V gave up 7 bases and J gave up 0 bases; unmatched junction bases: 6. CDR1 and CDR2 from the germline V gene are SGHTA and FQGNSA.

This clone was found a few times. CDR3 protein: CASSLFLSGRKTDTQYF. CDR3 coding DNA: TGTGCCAGCAGTTTATTCCTTAGCGGGAGGAAGACAGATACGCAGTATTTT. The chain recombines TRBV28 with TRBJ2-3, with 10 bases lining up with TRBD2. J was trimmed by 3 bases and V by 1 base; bases with no gene match: 7. Germline V gene data show CDR1 as MDHEN and CDR2 as SYDVKM. The CDR3 is 17 residues long.

This sequence joins TRBV5-1 and TRBJ2-7; TRBD1 might be the D (6 bases). This CDR3 has 16 residues. CDR1 and CDR2 (germline): SGHRS, YFSETQ. Deletions cut 1 base from V and 3 bases from J, with 17 bases between. The CDR3 protein is CASSLLTGSQVYEQYF. The CDR3 nucleotides read TGCGCCAGCAGCTTGCTAACAGGGTCCCAGGTCTACGAGCAGTACTTC.

V usage is TRBV28 and J usage is TRBJ2-3; 12 positions agree with TRBD2. Looked up from germline, CDR1 is MDHEN and CDR2 is SYDVKM. There are 19 residues in the CDR3. V trimming: 4 bases; J trimming: 4 bases; junction bases outside the gene matches: 15. The CDR3, as DNA: TGTGCCAGCAGTTACCTCAGCCTGACTAGCGGGAGAGTTGCAGATACGCAGTATTTT. Translated: CASSYLSLTSGRVADTQYF. Complete variable domain (other parts from reference TRBV28 and TRBJ2-3): DVKVTQSSRYLVKRTGEKVFLECVQDMDHENMFWYRQDPGLGLRLIYFSYDVKMKEKGDIPEGYSVSREKKERFSLILESASTNQTSMYLCASSYLSLTSGRVADTQYFGPGTRLTVL.

With respect to this clone: This CDR3 is missing its conserved last phenylalanine or tryptophan, likely due to a read error. The chain combines TRBV28 with TRBJ2-7, with a tentative D call TRBD2 (6 bases). CDR1 MDHEN and CDR2 SYDVKM come from the germline V gene. The CDR3 totals 15 residues. CDR3 DNA sequence: TGTCCCAGCAGTTTAACAGTGGGCGCCGGGAGCGAGCAGTACTAC. Protein: CPSSLTVGAGSEQYY.

This clone is medium-sized in the sample. The rearrangement uses TRBV6-2 or TRBV6-3 and TRBJ1-5, with D possibly being TRBD1 (5 bases). Trimming shortened V by 4 bases and J by 7 bases, and 14 bases separated the two germline ends. Germline assignment: CDR1 MNHEY and CDR2 SVGEGT. The CDR3 length is 14 residues. CDR3 nucleotides: TGTGCCAGCAGTTGGTGGCAGGGTGTACAGCCCCAGCATTTT. Its protein product is CASSWWQGVQPQHF.